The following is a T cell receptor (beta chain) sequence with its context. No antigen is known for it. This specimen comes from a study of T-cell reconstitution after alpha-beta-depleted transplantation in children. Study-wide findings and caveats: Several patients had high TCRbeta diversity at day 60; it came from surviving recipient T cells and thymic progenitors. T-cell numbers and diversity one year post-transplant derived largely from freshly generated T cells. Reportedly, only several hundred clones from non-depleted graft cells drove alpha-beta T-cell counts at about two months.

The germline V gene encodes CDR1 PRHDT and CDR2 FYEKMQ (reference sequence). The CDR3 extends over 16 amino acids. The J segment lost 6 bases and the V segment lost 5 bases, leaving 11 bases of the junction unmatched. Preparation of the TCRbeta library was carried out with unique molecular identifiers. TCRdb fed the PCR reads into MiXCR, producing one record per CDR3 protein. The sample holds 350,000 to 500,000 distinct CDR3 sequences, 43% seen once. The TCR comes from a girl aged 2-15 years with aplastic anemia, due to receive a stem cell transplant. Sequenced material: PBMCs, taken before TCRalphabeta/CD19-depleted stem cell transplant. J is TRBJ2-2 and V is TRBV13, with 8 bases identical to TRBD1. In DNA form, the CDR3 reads TGTGCCAGCAGCGTAACCGGGACAGGAGGCCCCGGGGAGCTGTTTTTT. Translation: CASSVTGTGGPGELFF.